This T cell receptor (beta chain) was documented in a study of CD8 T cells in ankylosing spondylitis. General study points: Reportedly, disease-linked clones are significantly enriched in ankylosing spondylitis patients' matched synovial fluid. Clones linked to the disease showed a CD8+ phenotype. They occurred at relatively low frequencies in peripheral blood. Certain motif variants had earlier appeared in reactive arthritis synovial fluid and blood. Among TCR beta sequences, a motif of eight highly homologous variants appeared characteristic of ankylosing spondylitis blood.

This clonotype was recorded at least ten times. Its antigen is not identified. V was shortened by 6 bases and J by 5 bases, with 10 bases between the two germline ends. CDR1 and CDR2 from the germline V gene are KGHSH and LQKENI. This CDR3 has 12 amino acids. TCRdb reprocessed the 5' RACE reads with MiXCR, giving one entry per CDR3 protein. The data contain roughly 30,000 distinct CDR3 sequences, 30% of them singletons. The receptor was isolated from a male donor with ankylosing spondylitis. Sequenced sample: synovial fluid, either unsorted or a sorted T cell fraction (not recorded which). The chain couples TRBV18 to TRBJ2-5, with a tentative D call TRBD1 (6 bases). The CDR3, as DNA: TGTGCCAGCTCCCCAGGGGACGAGACCCAGTACTTC. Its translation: CASSPGDETQYF.